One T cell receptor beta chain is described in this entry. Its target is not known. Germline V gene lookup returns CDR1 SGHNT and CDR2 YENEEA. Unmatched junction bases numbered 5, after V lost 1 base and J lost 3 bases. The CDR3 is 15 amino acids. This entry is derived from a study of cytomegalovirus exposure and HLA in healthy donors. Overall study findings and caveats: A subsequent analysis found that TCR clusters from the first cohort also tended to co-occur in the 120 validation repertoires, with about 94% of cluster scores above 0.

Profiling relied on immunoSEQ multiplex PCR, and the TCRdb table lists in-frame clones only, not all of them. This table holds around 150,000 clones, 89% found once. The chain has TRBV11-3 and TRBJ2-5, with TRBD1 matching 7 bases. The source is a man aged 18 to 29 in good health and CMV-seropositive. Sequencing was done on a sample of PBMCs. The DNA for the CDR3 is TGTGCCAGCAGCTTAGTCCTGGGGACAGAAGAGACCCAGTACTTC. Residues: CASSLVLGTEETQYF.